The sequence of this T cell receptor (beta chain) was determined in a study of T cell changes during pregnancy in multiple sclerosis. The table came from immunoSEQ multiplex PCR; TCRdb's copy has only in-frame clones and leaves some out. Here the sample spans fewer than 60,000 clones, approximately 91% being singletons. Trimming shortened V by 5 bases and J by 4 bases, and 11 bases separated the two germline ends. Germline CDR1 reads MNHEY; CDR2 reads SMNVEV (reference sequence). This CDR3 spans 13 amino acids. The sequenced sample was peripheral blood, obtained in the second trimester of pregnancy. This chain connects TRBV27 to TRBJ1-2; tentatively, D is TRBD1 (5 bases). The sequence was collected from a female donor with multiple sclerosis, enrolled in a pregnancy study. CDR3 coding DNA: TGTGCCAGCAGTCCGGGGCGGGGCTATGGCTACACCTTC. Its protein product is CASSPGRGYGYTF.